This T cell receptor (beta chain) was sequenced during a study of PD-L1 blockade in urothelial cancer. Study summary: Blood analyses occurred 3 weeks (second dose) and 6 weeks post treatment start. When blood samples were assessed, the median T cell count was some 130,000.

The protocol was immunoSEQ multiplex PCR, while the TCRdb copy is restricted to in-frame clones and leaves out a portion. The sample has nearly 35,000 clones; approximately 84% are singletons. This CDR3 spans 18 amino acids. V gave up 4 bases and J gave up 3 bases, with 25 bases separating them. Germline V CDR1 and CDR2: SGHNT, YYREEE (reference sequence). This sample's time point: pretreatment peripheral blood. Patients each gave 1 to 8 samples, pretreatment and on-treatment. Sequencing was performed on PBMCs, taken around atezolizumab (anti-PD-L1) treatment. The sequence came from a man between 60 and 75 years old with urothelial cancer. The chain couples TRBV5-4 to TRBJ2-5; D is perhaps TRBD1 (7 bases). CDR3 in amino acids: CASSRVGPRQGGEETQYF. The CDR3 region has the DNA TGTGCCAGCAGCCGAGTCGGCCCCCGACAGGGAGGCGAAGAGACCCAGTACTTC. Complete variable domain (other parts from reference TRBV5-4 and TRBJ2-5): ETGVTQSPTHLIKTRGQQVTLRCSSQSGHNTVSWYQQALGQGPQFIFQYYREEENGRGNFPPRFSGLQFPNYSSELNVNALELDDSALYLCASSRVGPRQGGEETQYFGPGTRLLVL.